The sequence of this TCR beta chain was determined in a study of blood T cells in healthy people across ages. In the study overall: Per two T cells, template switching captured roughly one barcoded beta molecule. Overall study results and limits: Older individuals had lower TCR beta diversity per million T cells (the decline was roughly linear).

The CDR3 sequence is 15 residues long. The V end was cut by 3 bases, the J end by 4 bases, with 15 bases between. The germline V gene has CDR1 MNHEY and CDR2 SMNVEV (reference sequence). To note about this clonotype: The antigen is unknown.

It was with a sample-barcoded 5' primer and a J-beta primer mix that a second PCR of roughly 7 to 12 cycles was run. Each TCR beta cDNA got a 12-nucleotide random molecular identifier. TCRdb itself ran the 5' RACE reads through MiXCR, one entry per CDR3 protein. Of hundreds of thousands of distinct CDR3 sequences listed, 45% to 70% are singletons. The clonotype comes from a middle-aged man in good health. The sequenced sample consisted of blood. The chain uses TRBV27 and TRBJ1-2, with a weak D call TRBD1 (5 bases). The CDR3 nucleotides read TGTGCCAGCAGTTTCGGGGGTAAGGGGACCTATGGCTACACCTTC. This sequence encodes CASSFGGKGTYGYTF.